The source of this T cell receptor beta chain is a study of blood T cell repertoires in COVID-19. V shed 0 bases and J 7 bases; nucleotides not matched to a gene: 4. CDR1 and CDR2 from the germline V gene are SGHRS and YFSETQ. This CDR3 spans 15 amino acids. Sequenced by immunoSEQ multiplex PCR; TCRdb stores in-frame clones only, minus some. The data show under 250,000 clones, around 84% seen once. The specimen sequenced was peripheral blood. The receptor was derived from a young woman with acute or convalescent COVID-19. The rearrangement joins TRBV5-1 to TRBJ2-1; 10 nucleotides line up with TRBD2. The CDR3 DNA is TGCGCCAGCAGCTTGGATCTAGCGGGAGAGAATGAGCAGTTCTTC. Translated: CASSLDLAGENEQFF.